This T cell receptor beta chain was recovered during a study of radiotherapy plus CTLA-4 blockade in lung cancer. The V end lost 1 base, the J end lost 0 bases, and 9 bases lay between the germline ends. The V gene's germline CDR1 is SGHAT and CDR2 FQNNGV. The CDR3 extends over 16 amino acids. Study results and limitations: In blood, after radiotherapy plus ipilimumab, tumor-derived TCR clones expanded.

Note on this clone: Its antigen is as yet unknown.

TCRdb's copy holds only in-frame clones and misses some; the assay was immunoSEQ multiplex PCR. The sample consists of tens of thousands of clones, around 83% of them appearing once. The specimen was peripheral blood, collected from a patient treated with radiotherapy plus ipilimumab. This sequence joins TRBV11-2 and TRBJ2-2, with D tentatively TRBD2 (6 bases). This clonotype was sampled from a human donor with non-small cell lung cancer who had stable disease on radiotherapy plus ipilimumab. The CDR3 reads CASSLAPGANTGELFF. CDR3 sequence (DNA): TGTGCCAGCAGCTTAGCGCCGGGAGCGAACACCGGGGAGCTGTTTTTT. Variable domain in full (rest from reference TRBV11-2 and TRBJ2-2): EAGVAQSPRYKIIEKRQSVAFWCNPISGHATLYWYQQILGQGPKLLIQFQNNGVVDDSQLPKDRFSAERLKGVDSTLKIQPAKLEDSAVYLCASSLAPGANTGELFFGEGSRLTVL.